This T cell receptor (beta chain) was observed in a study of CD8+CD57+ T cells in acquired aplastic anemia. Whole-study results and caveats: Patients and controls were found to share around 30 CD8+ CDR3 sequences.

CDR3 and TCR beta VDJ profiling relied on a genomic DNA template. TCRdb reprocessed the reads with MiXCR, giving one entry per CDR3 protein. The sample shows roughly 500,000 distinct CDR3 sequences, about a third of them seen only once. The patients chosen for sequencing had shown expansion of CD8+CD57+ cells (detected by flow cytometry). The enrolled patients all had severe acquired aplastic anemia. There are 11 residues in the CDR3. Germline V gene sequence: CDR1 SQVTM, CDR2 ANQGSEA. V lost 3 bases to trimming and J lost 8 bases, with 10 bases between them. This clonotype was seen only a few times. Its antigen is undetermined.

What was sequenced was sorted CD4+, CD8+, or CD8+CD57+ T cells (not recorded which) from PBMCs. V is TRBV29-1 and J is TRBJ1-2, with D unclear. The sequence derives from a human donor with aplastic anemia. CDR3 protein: CSVDSVRGYTF. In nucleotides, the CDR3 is TGCAGCGTTGATAGTGTTCGGGGCTACACCTTC. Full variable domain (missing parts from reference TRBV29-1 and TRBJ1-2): SAVISQKPSRDICQRGTSLTIQCQVDSQVTMMFWYRQQPGQSLTLIATANQGSEATYESGFVIDKFPISRPNLTFSTLTVSNMSPEDSSIYLCSVDSVRGYTFGSGTRLTVV.